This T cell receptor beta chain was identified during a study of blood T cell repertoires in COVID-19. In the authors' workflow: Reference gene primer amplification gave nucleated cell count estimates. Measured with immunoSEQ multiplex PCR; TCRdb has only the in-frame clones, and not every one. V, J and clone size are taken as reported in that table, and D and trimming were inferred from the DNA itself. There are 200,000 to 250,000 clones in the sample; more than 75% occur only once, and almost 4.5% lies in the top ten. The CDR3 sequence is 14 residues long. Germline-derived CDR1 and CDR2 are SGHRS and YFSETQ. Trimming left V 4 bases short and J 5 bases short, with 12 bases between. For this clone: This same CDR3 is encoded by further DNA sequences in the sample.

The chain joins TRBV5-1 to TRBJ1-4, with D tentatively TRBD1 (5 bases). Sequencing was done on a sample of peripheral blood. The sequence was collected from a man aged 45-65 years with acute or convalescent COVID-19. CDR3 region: CASSPGRGNEKLFF. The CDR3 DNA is TGCGCCAGCAGCCCTGGACGGGGGAATGAAAAACTGTTTTTT.